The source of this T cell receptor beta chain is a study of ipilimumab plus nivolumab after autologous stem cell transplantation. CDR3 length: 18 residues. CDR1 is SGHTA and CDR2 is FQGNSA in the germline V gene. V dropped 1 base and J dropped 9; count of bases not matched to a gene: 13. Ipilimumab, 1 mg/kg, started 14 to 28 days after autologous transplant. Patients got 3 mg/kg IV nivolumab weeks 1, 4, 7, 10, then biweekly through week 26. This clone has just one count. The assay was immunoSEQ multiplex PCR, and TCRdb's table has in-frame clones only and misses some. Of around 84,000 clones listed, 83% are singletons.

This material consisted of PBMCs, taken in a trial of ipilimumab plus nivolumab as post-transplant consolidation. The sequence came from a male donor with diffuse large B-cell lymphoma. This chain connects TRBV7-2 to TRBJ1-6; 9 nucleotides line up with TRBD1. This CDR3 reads CASSLGGWGTGITSPLHF. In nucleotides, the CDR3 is TGTGCCAGCAGCTTAGGAGGGTGGGGGACAGGGATTACTTCACCCCTCCACTTT.